The clone carrying this T cell receptor beta chain was seen a few times. What it recognizes is unknown. The library targeted TCRbeta and was prepared with unique molecular identifiers. TCRdb re-called the PCR reads with MiXCR, one entry per CDR3 protein. Here the sample spans roughly 340,000 distinct CDR3 sequences, around 15% being singletons. The record originates from a study of T-cell reconstitution after alpha-beta-depleted transplantation in children. General observations from the study: Where some patients showed high TCRbeta diversity at day 60, it came from recipient T cells and thymic progenitors that had survived.

The CDR3 extends over 17 amino acids. Germline lookup yields CDR1 LGHDT and CDR2 YNNKEL (reference sequence). Losses at the gene ends were 0 bases for V and 8 bases for J; bases not matched to a gene: 6. The input for sequencing was PBMCs, mostly from graft donor cells, taken 360 days after TCRalphabeta/CD19-depleted stem cell transplant. The chain joins TRBV3-1 to TRBJ2-1; 14 bases line up with TRBD2. The TCR originated in a male patient between 2 and 15 years old who had a stem cell transplant for acute lymphoblastic leukemia, so the T cells may come from the graft donor. CDR3 nucleotides: TGTGCCAGCAGCCAAGATGAGGGGACTAGCGGGGGAGATGAGCAGTTCTTC. Amino acid sequence: CASSQDEGTSGGDEQFF.